This passage covers 5 T cell receptor beta chains from one sample sequenced in a study of blood T cell repertoires in COVID-19. Profiled with immunoSEQ multiplex PCR; TCRdb holds only in-frame clones, not every one. The table has roughly 230,000 clones, roughly 84% seen once. Sequenced sample: peripheral blood. The receptor set was obtained from a man aged 50 to 59 with active or convalescent COVID-19.

V is TRBV15 and J is TRBJ1-5; D unclear. Trimming removed 0 bases at V and 2 bases at J, with 8 bases between. CDR1 is LNHNV, CDR2 YYDKDF, per germline (reference sequence). This CDR3 is built from 15 residues. The CDR3 is CATSREDTGNQPQHF. CDR3 nucleotides: TGTGCCACCAGCAGAGAGGATACAGGCAATCAGCCCCAGCATTTT.

The rearrangement links TRBV30 to TRBJ1-5; TRBD1 aligns across 7 bases. The V gene's germline CDR1 is GTSNPN and CDR2 SVGIG (reference sequence). This CDR3 has 13 amino acids. The junction had 8 bases not matched to a gene; V was cut back by 7 bases and J by 5 bases. This CDR3 reads CASATGWDQPQHF. The CDR3 nucleotides are TGTGCCTCCGCGACAGGGTGGGATCAGCCCCAGCATTTT.

The chain carries TRBV12-5 and TRBJ2-2, with 11 bases fitting TRBD2. CDR1 and CDR2 (germline): LGHNT, FRNRAP. This CDR3 is 17 amino acids long. V was pared by 6 bases and J by 5 bases, with 11 bases of the junction left unmatched. The CDR3 protein is CASGPGSSGGATGELFF. CDR3 DNA sequence: TGTGCTAGTGGCCCCGGGAGTAGCGGGGGGGCAACCGGGGAGCTGTTTTTT.

The chain employs TRBV14 and TRBJ1-2, with no clear D. From germline, CDR1 is SGHDN and CDR2 FVKESK. This CDR3 has 14 residues. Trimming took off 0 bases at V and 8 bases at J, with 13 bases between the two ends. CDR3 DNA sequence: TGTGCCAGCAGCCAAGATGGAGAGGGCCCCGGCTACACCTTC. Its protein is CASSQDGEGPGYTF. Variable domain in full (rest from reference TRBV14 and TRBJ1-2): EAGVTQFPSHSVIEKGQTVTLRCDPISGHDNLYWYRRVMGKEIKFLLHFVKESKQDESGMPNNRFLAERTGGTYSTLKVQPAELEDSGVYFCASSQDGEGPGYTFGSGTRLTVV.

The rearrangement uses TRBV5-1 and TRBJ2-3; 8 bases agree with TRBD2. Germline CDR1 and CDR2: SGHRS and YFSETQ. Germline trimming cut 4 bases from V and 0 bases from J; bases unmatched to any gene: 10. The CDR3 runs 17 residues. The CDR3 DNA reads TGCGCCAGCAGCGTAGGAGCGGGGGACACTAGCACAGATACGCAGTATTTT. Translation gives CASSVGAGDTSTDTQYF.